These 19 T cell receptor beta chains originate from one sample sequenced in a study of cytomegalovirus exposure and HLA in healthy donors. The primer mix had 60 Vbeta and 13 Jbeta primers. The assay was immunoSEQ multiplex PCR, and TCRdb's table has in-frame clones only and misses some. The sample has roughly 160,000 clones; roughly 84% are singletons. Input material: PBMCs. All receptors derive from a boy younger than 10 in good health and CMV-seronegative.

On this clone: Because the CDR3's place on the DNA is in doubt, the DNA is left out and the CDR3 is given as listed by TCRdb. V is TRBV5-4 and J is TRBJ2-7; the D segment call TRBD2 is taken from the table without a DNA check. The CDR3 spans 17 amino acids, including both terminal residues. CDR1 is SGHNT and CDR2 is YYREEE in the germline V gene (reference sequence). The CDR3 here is CASSLAGVFASGSRKYF.

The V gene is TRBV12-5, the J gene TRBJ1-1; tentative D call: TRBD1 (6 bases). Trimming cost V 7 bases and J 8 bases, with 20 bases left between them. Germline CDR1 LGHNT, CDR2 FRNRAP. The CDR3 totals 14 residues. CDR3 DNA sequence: TGTGCTAGTGACTTGGGGGCCAGGGGCGGAGAAGCTTTCTTT. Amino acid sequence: CASDLGARGGEAFF.

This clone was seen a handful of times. CDR3 loop: CAGSEHGSLTDTQYF. The CDR3 coding sequence is TGTGCCGGGTCCGAACACGGGAGTCTCACAGATACGCAGTATTTT. The chain links TRBV30 to TRBJ2-3, with a weak D call TRBD2 (6 bases). There are 15 residues in the CDR3. The germline V and J ends were trimmed by 8 bases and 2 bases, with 20 bases remaining between them. CDR1 and CDR2 (germline): GTSNPN, SVGIG (reference sequence).

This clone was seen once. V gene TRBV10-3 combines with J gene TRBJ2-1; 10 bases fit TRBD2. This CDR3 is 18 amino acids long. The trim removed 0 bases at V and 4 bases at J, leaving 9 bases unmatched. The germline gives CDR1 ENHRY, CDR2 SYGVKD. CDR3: CAISESITSGMGYNEQFF. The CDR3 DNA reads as TGTGCCATCAGTGAGTCGATAACTAGCGGGATGGGATACAATGAGCAGTTCTTC.

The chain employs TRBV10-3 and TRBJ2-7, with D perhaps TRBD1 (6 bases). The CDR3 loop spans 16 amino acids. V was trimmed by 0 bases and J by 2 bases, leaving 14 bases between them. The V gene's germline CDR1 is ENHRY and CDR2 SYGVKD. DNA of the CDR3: TGTGCCATCAGTGAGTCGAGGTCAGGGGTCCCCTACGAGCAGTACTTC. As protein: CAISESRSGVPYEQYF.

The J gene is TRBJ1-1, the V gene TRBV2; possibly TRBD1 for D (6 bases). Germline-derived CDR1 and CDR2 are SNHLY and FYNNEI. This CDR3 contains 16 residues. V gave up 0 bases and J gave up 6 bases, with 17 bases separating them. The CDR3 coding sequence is TGTGCCAGCAGTGAAGCGGGGAACATGGGGGCCCCTGAAGCTTTCTTT. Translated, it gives CASSEAGNMGAPEAFF.

The chain's CDR3 is CASSRFRGNEQFF. For the CDR3, the DNA is TGTGCCAGCAGCCGTTTTAGGGGCAATGAGCAGTTCTTC. The chain is built from TRBV5-6 and TRBJ2-1, with D possibly being TRBD1 (5 bases). The CDR3 runs 13 residues. Germline V gene sequence: CDR1 SGHDT, CDR2 YYEEEE. The V and J ends lost 4 bases and 6 bases respectively, with 11 bases between them. Variable domain in full (rest from reference TRBV5-6 and TRBJ2-1): DAGVTQSPTHLIKTRGQQVTLRCSPKSGHDTVSWYQQALGQGPQFIFQYYEEEERQRGNFPDRFSGHQFPNYSSELNVNALLLGDSALYLCASSRFRGNEQFFGPGTRLTVL.

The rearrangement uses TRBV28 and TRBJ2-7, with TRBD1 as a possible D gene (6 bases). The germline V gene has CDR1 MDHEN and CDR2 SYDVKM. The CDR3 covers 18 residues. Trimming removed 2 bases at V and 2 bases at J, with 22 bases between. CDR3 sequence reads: CASSLPYEQGPSAYEQYF. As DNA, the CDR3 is TGTGCCAGCAGTTTACCGTACGAACAGGGCCCTTCGGCCTACGAGCAGTACTTC.

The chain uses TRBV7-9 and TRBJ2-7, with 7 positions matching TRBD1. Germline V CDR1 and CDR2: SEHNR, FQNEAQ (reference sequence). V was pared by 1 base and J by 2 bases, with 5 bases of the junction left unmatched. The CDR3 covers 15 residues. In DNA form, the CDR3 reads TGTGCCAGCAGCTTAGGCGGACAGGTAACCTACGAGCAGTACTTC. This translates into CASSLGGQVTYEQYF.

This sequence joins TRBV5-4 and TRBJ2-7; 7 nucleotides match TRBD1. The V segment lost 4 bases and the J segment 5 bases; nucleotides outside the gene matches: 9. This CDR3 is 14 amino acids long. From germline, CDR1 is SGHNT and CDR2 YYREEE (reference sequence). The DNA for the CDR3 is TGTGCCAGCAGCGGAAGACAGGGAAGGCACGAGCAGTACTTC. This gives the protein CASSGRQGRHEQYF.

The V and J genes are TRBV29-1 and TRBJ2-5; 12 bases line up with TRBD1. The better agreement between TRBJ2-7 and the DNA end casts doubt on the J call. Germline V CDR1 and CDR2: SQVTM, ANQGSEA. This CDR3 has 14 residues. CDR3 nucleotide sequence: TGCAGCGTTGGGTGGGGACAGGGGGCTTACGAGCAGTACTTC. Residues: CSVGWGQGAYEQYF.

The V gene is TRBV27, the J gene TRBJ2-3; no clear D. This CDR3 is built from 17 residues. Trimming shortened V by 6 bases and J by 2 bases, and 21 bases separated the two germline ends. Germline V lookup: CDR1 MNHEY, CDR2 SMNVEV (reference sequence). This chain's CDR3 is CASRRATHQRVTDTQYF. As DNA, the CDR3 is TGTGCCAGCAGAAGAGCTACCCACCAACGGGTCACAGATACGCAGTATTTT.

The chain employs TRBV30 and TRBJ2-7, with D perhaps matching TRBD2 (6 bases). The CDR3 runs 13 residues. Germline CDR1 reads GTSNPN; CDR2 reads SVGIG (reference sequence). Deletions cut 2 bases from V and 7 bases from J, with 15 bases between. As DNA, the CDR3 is TGTGCCTGGAGTTCCCGGCCGGAGGGGGAGCAGTACTTC. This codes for CAWSSRPEGEQYF.

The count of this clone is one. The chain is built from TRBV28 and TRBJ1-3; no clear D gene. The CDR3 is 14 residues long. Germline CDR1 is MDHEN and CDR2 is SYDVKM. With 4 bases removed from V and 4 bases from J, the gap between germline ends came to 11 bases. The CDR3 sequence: CASSSAGEGNTIYF. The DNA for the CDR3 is TGTGCCAGCAGTTCTGCGGGCGAAGGAAACACCATATATTTT.

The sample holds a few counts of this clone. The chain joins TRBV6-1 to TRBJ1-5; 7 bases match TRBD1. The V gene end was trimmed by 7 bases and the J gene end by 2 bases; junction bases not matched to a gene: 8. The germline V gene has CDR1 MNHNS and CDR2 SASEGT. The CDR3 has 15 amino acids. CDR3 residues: CASIKGGQGNQPQHF. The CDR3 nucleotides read TGTGCCAGCATCAAAGGCGGACAGGGCAATCAGCCCCAGCATTTT.

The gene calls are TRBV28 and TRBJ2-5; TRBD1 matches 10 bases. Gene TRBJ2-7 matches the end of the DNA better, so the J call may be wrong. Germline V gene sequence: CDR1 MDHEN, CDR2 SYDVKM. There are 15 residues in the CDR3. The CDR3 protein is CASNTLGTGVAEQYF. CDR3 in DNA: TGTGCCAGCAACACACTCGGGACAGGGGTAGCCGAGCAGTACTTC.

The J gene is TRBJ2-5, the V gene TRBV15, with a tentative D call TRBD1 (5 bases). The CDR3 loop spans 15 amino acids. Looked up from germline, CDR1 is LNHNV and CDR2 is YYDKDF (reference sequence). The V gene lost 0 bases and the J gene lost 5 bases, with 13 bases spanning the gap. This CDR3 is CATSREARVLETQYF. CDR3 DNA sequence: TGTGCCACCAGCAGAGAGGCCAGGGTTCTGGAGACCCAGTACTTC. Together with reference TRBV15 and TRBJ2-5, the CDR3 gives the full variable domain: DAMVIQNPRYQVTQFGKPVTLSCSQTLNHNVMYWYQQKSSQAPKLLFHYYDKDFNNEADTPDNFQSRRPNTSFCFLDIRSPGLGDTAMYLCATSREARVLETQYFGPGTRLLVL.

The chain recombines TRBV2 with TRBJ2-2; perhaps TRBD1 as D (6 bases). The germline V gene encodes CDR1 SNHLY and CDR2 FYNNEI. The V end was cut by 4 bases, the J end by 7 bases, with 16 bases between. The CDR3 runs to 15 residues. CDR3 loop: CASSGSDRTLGELFF. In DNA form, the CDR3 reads TGTGCCAGCAGTGGGTCTGACAGGACGCTCGGGGAGCTGTTTTTT.

CDR3 in amino acids: CAISVRGLDNSPLHF. The DNA of the CDR3 is TGTGCCATCAGTGTACGGGGGTTAGATAATTCACCCCTCCACTTT. J is TRBJ1-6 and V is TRBV10-3; D might be TRBD1 (5 bases). Trimming removed 4 bases at V and 5 bases at J, with 12 bases between. The CDR3 has 15 residues. The germline V gene has CDR1 ENHRY and CDR2 SYGVKD.